A single sample gave rise to the 19 T cell receptor beta chains below, sequenced in a study of metastatic and nonmetastatic thyroid tumors. TCRdb reassembled clones from the PCR reads with MiXCR. The sample comprises 13,000 to 15,000 clones, about 28% of which are singletons, and about 3.7% rests with the top ten. Among the patients, none had received any treatment before thyroid surgery. Sequences were obtained from blood. Receptors originate from a female donor with papillary thyroid cancer or a benign thyroid nodule (not recorded which). Some clones in this sample may be carry-over from other donors' samples.

This clone is a singleton in its sample. One end of the junction varies from germline; a read error may be responsible. The sample contains more than one DNA sequence encoding this CDR3. The chain joins TRBV19 to TRBJ2-5; D is uncertain. The CDR3 is 13 residues long. Germline V lookup: CDR1 LNHDA, CDR2 SQIVND (reference sequence). The CDR3: CASSKEQSETQYF. The CDR3 nucleotides are TGTGCCAGTAGTAAAGAACAATCGGAGACTCAGTACTTC.

By its share, this clone is medium-sized. This chain uses TRBV30 with TRBJ1-1; TRBD1 agrees at 7 bases. The CDR3 spans 13 residues. V dropped 5 bases and J dropped 6; count of bases not matched to a gene: 9. In germline, CDR1 is GTSNPN, CDR2 SVGIG (reference sequence). CDR3 in DNA: TGTGCCTGGCGTACAGGGGTCCGGTCTGAAGCTTTCTTT. As protein: CAWRTGVRSEAFF. The entire variable domain, with the rest obtained from reference TRBV30 and TRBJ1-1, is as follows: SQTIHQWPATLVQPVGSPLSLECTVEGTSNPNLYWYRQAAGRGLQLLFYSVGIGQISSEVPQNLSASRPQDRQFILSSKKLLLSDSGFYLCAWRTGVRSEAFFGQGTRLTVV.

Points on this clone: One junction end does not reproduce the germline sequence, and a read error may be involved. V usage is TRBV2 and J usage is TRBJ2-3; D may correspond to TRBD1 or TRBD2 (5 bases each). Germline V gives CDR1 SNHLY, CDR2 FYNNEI. The CDR3 contains 14 residues. DNA for the CDR3: TGTGCCATCTTCCCAGGGTCTAGCACATATACGCAGTATTTT. Translation: CAIFPGSSTYTQYF. Variable domain in full (rest from reference TRBV2 and TRBJ2-3): EPEVTQTPSHQVTQMGQEVILRCVPISNHLYFYWYRQILGQKVEFLVSFYNNEISEKSEIFDDQFSVERPDGSNFTLKIRSTKLEDSAMYFCAIFPGSSTYTQYFGPGTRLTVL.

Note on this clone: The DNA is omitted, as the CDR3 cannot be located on it reliably, and the CDR3 follows TCRdb's listing. This chain uses TRBV27 with TRBJ2-7; no DNA check was done on the table's D call, TRBD1. The germline gives CDR1 MNHEY, CDR2 SMNVEV (reference sequence). The CDR3 is 13 residues long, counting both termini. The CDR3 reads CASILGRSYGQYF.

This clone was seen repeatedly, ten times or more. In DNA form, the CDR3 reads TGTGCCAGCAGCTCAGGGACTAGCGGGGTGTCGGATACGCAGTATTTT. It encodes CASSSGTSGVSDTQYF. The V and J genes are TRBV5-4 and TRBJ2-3; 13 bases map to TRBD2. With V trimmed by 3 bases and J by 6 bases, 7 bases remained unmatched. This CDR3 comprises 16 residues. Germline-derived CDR1 and CDR2 are SGHNT and YYREEE (reference sequence).

Many counts were recorded for this clone. Here the CDR3 reads CASSPTLGANYGYTF. For the CDR3, the DNA is TGTGCCAGCAGCCCAACGCTAGGTGCTAACTATGGCTACACCTTC. The chain recombines TRBV6-7 with TRBJ1-2, with unresolved D. TRBV6-7 belongs to the ORF category, with a function that is uncertain. The CDR3 has 15 residues. Trimming shortened V by 6 bases and J by 0 bases, and 14 bases separated the two germline ends.

The CDR3 here is CASSSHYEQYF. In nucleotides, the CDR3 is TGTGCCAGCAGCTCCCACTACGAGCAGTACTTC. V is TRBV7-2 and J is TRBJ2-7; D call uncertain. Germline CDR1 and CDR2: SGHTA and FQGNSA. Trimming left V 4 bases short and J 3 bases short, with 4 bases between. The CDR3 is 11 amino acids.

This clone is labeled as medium-sized. CDR3 residues: CSALRDSHEQYF. Here the CDR3 DNA reads TGCAGTGCTTTGCGGGACTCTCACGAGCAGTACTTC. V usage is TRBV20-1 and J usage is TRBJ2-7, with D maybe TRBD2 (6 bases). The CDR3 extends over 12 amino acids. The germline V and J ends were trimmed by 5 bases and 5 bases, with 13 bases remaining between them. The V gene's germline CDR1 is DFQATT and CDR2 SNEGSKA (reference sequence).

This clone was seen many times. This sequence joins TRBV6-5 and TRBJ1-4; D possibly corresponds to TRBD1 (5 bases). Germline lookup yields CDR1 MNHEY and CDR2 SVGAGI. The V and J ends lost 0 bases and 8 bases respectively, with 16 bases between them. The CDR3 extends over 16 amino acids. CDR3 bases: TGTGCCAGCAGTTACTCGGGTCTAGGAGGGGTCGAAAAACTGTTTTTT. It translates to CASSYSGLGGVEKLFF.

Concerning this clone: At one end the junction does not follow the germline gene, possibly because of a read error. The chain uses TRBV30 and TRBJ1-5; D unresolved. Germline-derived CDR1 and CDR2 are GTSNPN and SVGIG (reference sequence). The CDR3 totals 14 residues. CDR3 residues: CAWSERLNNEPQHF. CDR3 nucleotide sequence: TGTGCCTGGAGTGAGCGACTGAACAATGAGCCCCAGCATTTT.

This clone was seen only a few times. V is TRBV6-1 and J is TRBJ2-3; 9 bases agree with TRBD2. CDR3 size: 14 residues. The trim removed 8 bases at V and 12 bases at J, leaving 15 bases unmatched. Germline loops: CDR1 MNHNS, CDR2 SASEGT. The CDR3 is CASGRLAATDIQYF. The CDR3 DNA sequence: TGTGCCAGCGGGAGACTAGCGGCCACAGATATTCAGTATTTT.

This clone qualifies as medium-sized (0.01 to 0.1%). The chain is built from TRBV6-5 and TRBJ1-6; the D gene is possibly TRBD1 (5 bases). The ends were cut back, 1 base at V and 7 bases at J, with 8 bases in the middle. Per the germline V gene, CDR1 is MNHEY and CDR2 is SVGAGI. The CDR3 runs to 14 residues. The CDR3 sequence is CASSYLDRNSPLHF. The CDR3, as DNA: TGTGCCAGCAGTTACTTAGACAGAAATTCACCCCTCCACTTT.

Sample share makes this clone medium-sized. This chain links TRBV5-1 with TRBJ2-3, with a possible D match to TRBD2 (5 bases). With 2 bases removed from V and 2 bases from J, the gap between germline ends came to 9 bases. This CDR3 spans 14 amino acids. CDR1 is SGHRS, CDR2 YFSETQ, per germline. CDR3 nucleotides: TGCGCCAGCAGCTTAGGGCTAGCCACAGATACGCAGTATTTT. Translation gives CASSLGLATDTQYF.

This clone was counted between two and nine times. The chain carries TRBV6-1 and TRBJ2-7; 7 bases are a match to TRBD1. V was clipped by 6 bases and J by 9 bases; unmatched bases: 14. The germline V gene encodes CDR1 MNHNS and CDR2 SASEGT. The CDR3 runs 14 residues. CDR3 sequence: CASRPPCTGARQYF. The CDR3, as DNA: TGTGCCAGCAGACCCCCATGTACAGGGGCGAGGCAGTACTTC.

This clone has just a few counts. Other nucleotide sequences in the sample specify the same CDR3. V gene TRBV10-3 combines with J gene TRBJ2-7; D possibly corresponds to TRBD1 (5 bases). Germline V gives CDR1 ENHRY, CDR2 SYGVKD. CDR3 length: 14 residues. Trimming shortened V by 4 bases and J by 4 bases, and 14 bases separated the two germline ends. Written as DNA, the CDR3 is TGTGCCATCAGTGCTGGCGGAGACAGATACGAGCAGTACTTC. This sequence encodes CAISAGGDRYEQYF.

This clone counts as medium-sized. This chain uses TRBV2 with TRBJ2-7, with 12 bases that match TRBD2. The CDR3 extends over 15 amino acids. Trimming took 6 bases from V and 1 from J; bases not matched to a gene: 4. Germline CDR1 SNHLY, CDR2 FYNNEI. The chain's CDR3 is CASRVTSGSSYEQYF. CDR3 DNA sequence: TGTGCCAGCAGGGTGACTAGCGGGAGTTCCTACGAGCAGTACTTC.

By share, this clone ranks as medium-sized. The chain links TRBV2 to TRBJ2-1; D ambiguous. The CDR3 loop spans 13 amino acids. CDR1 is SNHLY and CDR2 is FYNNEI in the germline V gene. V gave up 5 bases and J gave up 8 bases, with 13 bases separating them. CDR3 bases: TGTGCCAGCAGTAGACCCTTTACTGATGAGCAGTTCTTC. Residues: CASSRPFTDEQFF.

This clone was counted only a few times. This CDR3 reads CASSPTVSGANVLTF. CDR3 coding DNA: TGTGCCAGCAGTCCCACAGTGTCTGGGGCCAACGTCCTGACTTTC. The rearrangement uses TRBV6-5 and TRBJ2-6; the D is unclear. V was cut by 5 bases and J by 1 base, with 9 bases left in between. Looked up from germline, CDR1 is MNHEY and CDR2 is SVGAGI. CDR3 size: 15 residues.

The chain recombines TRBV14 with TRBJ2-3; perhaps TRBD2 as D (6 bases). Deletions cut 0 bases from V and 0 bases from J, with 13 bases between. CDR1 and CDR2 from the germline V gene are SGHDN and FVKESK. The CDR3 runs 17 residues. In DNA, the CDR3 is TGTGCCAGCAGCCAAGATCCGGCAGGGACTAGCACAGATACGCAGTATTTT. Amino acid sequence: CASSQDPAGTSTDTQYF.